This TCR beta chain was captured by sequencing in a study of blood T cell repertoires in COVID-19. The CDR3 has 16 residues. Trimming cost V 5 bases and J 5 bases, with 19 bases left between them. Germline values: CDR1 SEHNR, CDR2 FQNEAQ (reference sequence). Repertoires were generated with immunoSEQ multiplex PCR, while TCRdb's copy carries only in-frame clones and drops some. In the table there are some 350,000 clones, under 95% of which are singletons. Sequenced material: peripheral blood. The sequence derives from a woman younger than 35 who had recovered from COVID-19. The rearrangement uses TRBV7-9 and TRBJ2-1, with a weak D call TRBD1 (6 bases). The CDR3 region is CASSPKQGVLNNEQFF. In nucleotides, the CDR3 is TGTGCCAGCAGCCCGAAACAGGGCGTCCTTAACAATGAGCAGTTCTTC.